The sequence of this T cell receptor beta chain was determined in a study of cytomegalovirus exposure and HLA in healthy donors. Overall study findings and caveats: According to a later analysis, most TCR beta chains associated with CMV appeared HLA-restricted. Confirmation in vitro established that a few CMV-associated chains were specific for CMV antigens.

A note on this clone: Its antigen is still unknown. The identical CDR3 is also encoded by other nucleotide sequences in the sample.

The CDR3 covers 16 residues. Trimming stripped 3 bases from V and 8 bases from J, with 18 bases between. Germline-derived CDR1 and CDR2 are SGHRS and YFSETQ. The PCR was carried out with 60 Vbeta primers and 13 Jbeta primers. Some clones are missing from TCRdb's copy, which holds only in-frame ones; the method was immunoSEQ multiplex PCR. This sample has fewer than 95,000 clones; roughly 85% occur once, and the top ten carry 7.4%. The TCR sequence derives from a man in his forties in good health and CMV-seropositive. The sample comprised PBMCs. The chain employs TRBV5-1 and TRBJ1-6; a weak D match, TRBD1 (5 bases). Here the CDR3 DNA reads TGCGCCAGCAGCTCCGGGGGGTTGTGGGGGGATTCACCCCTCCACTTT. This translates into CASSSGGLWGDSPLHF. Supplemented by reference TRBV5-1 and TRBJ1-6, the full variable domain reads KAGVTQTPRYLIKTRGQQVTLSCSPISGHRSVSWYQQTPGQGLQFLFEYFSETQRNKGNFPGRFSGRQFSNSRSEMNVSTLELGDSALYLCASSSGGLWGDSPLHFGNGTRLTVT.